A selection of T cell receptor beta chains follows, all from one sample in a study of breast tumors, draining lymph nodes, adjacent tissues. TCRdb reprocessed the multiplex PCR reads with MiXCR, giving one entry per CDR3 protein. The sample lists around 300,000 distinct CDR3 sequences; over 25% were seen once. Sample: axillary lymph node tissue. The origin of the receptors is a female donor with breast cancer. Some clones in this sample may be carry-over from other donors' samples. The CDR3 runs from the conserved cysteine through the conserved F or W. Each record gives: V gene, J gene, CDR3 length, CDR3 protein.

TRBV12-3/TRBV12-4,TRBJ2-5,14,CASTITGSGETQYF
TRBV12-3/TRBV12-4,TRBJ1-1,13,CASSFRQSGEAFF
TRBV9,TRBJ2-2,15,CASSVLAGFAGELFF
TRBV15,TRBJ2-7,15,CATSRARPGVYEQYF
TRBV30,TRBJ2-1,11,CAWSWRNEQFF
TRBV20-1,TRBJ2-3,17,CSARDSGLAGLTDTQYF
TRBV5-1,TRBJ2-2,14,CASSLKGGAGELFF
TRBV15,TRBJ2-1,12,CATSKKGFEQFF
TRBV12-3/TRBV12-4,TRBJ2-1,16,CASSPTGHSSYNEQFF
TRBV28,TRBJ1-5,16,CASSQTDGGGNQPQHF
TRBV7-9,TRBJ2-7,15,CASSSPGLADYEQYF
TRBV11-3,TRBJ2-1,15,CASSPGQGADNEQFF
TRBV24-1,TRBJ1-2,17,CATSDPGPEEVYYGYTF
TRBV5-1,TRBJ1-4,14,CASTLGGAGEELFF
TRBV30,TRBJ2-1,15,CAWTGGLTTYNEQFF
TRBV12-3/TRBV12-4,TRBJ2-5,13,CASSFRGEETQYF
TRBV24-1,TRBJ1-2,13,CAGSRTGAYGYTF
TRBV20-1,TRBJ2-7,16,CSARGGLRATSYEQYF
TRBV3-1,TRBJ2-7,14,CASSPGTAVYEQYF
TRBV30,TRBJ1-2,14,CAWSEGGPSSGYTF
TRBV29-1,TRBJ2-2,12,CSQDLGVGELFF
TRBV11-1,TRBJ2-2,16,CASSLARLGGTGELFF
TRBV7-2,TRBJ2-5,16,CASSWGLAGNQETQCF
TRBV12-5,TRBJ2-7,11,CASGFVSEQYF
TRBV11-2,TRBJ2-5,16,CASSPPGTTGRETQYF
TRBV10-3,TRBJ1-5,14,CATSRQGFSQPQHF
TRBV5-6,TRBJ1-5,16,CASSLGLGTQDQPQHF
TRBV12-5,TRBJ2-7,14,CASGLAGNPYEQYF
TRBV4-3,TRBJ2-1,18,CASSQGYSRGPSYNEQFF
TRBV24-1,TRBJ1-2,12,CATSSQGFGYTF
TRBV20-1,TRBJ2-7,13,CSARESGLDEQYF
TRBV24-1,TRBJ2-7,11,CDGEFLCEQYF
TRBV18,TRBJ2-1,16,CASSPRTSGTYNEQFF